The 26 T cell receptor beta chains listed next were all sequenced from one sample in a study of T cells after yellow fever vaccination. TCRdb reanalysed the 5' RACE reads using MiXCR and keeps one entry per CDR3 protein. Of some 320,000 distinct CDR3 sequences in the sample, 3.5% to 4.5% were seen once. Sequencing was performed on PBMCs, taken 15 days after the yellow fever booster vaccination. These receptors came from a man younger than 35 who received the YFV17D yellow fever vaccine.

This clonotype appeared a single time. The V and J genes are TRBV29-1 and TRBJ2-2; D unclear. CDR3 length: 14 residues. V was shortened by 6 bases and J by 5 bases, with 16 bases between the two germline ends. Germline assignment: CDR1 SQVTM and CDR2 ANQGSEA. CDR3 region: CSVRVALRTGELFF. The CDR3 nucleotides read TGCAGCGTAAGGGTGGCTCTTCGGACCGGGGAGCTGTTTTTT.

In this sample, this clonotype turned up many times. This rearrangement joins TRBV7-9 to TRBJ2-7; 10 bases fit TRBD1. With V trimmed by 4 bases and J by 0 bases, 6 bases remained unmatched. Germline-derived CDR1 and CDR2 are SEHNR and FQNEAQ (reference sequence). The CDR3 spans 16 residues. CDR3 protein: CASSSGQGGSSYEQYF. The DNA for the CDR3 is TGTGCCAGCAGCTCCGGACAGGGGGGTAGCTCCTACGAGCAGTACTTC.

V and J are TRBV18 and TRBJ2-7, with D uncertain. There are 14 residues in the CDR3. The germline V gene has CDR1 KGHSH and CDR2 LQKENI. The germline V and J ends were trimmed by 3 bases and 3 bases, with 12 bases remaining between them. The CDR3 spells CASSPASEHYEQYF. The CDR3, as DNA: TGTGCCAGCTCACCCGCTTCAGAACACTACGAGCAGTACTTC.

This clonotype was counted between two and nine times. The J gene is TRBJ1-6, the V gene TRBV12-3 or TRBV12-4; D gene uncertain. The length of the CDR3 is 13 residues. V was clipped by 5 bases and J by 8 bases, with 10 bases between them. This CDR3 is CASSTKQYSPLHF. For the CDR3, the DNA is TGTGCCAGCAGTACAAAACAGTATTCACCCCTCCACTTT.

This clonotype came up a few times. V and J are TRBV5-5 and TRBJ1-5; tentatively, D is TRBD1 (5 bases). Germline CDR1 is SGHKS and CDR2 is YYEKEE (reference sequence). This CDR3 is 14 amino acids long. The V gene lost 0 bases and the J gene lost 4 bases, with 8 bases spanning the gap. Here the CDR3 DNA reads TGTGCCAGCAGCTTGGGGGACCGGAATCAGCCCCAGCATTTT. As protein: CASSLGDRNQPQHF.

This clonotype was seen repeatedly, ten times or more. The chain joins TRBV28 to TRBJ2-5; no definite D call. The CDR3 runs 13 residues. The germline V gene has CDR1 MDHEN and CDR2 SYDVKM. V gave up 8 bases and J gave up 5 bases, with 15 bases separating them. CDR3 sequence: CASGSLSAETQYF. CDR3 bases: TGTGCCAGCGGATCCCTTAGTGCGGAGACCCAGTACTTC.

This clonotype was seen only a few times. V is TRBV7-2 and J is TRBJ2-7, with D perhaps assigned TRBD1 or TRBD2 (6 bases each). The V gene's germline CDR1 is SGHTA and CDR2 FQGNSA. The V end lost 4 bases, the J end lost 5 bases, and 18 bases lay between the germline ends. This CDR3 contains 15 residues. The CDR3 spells CASSSSGARRNEQYF. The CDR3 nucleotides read TGTGCCAGCAGCTCCTCGGGGGCTAGGAGGAACGAGCAGTACTTC.

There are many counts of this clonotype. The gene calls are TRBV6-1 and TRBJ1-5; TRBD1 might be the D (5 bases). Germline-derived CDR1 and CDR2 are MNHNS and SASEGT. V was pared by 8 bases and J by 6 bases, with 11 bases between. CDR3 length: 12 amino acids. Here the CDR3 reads CASSQAPQPQHF. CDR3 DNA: TGTGCCAGCTCACAGGCGCCTCAGCCCCAGCATTTT.

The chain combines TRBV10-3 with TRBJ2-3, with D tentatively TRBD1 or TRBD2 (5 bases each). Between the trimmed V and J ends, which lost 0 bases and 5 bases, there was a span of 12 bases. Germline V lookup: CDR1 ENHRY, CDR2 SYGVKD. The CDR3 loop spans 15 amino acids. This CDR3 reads CAISESNGAGDTQYF. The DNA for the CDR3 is TGTGCCATCAGTGAGTCGAACGGGGCCGGAGATACGCAGTATTTT.

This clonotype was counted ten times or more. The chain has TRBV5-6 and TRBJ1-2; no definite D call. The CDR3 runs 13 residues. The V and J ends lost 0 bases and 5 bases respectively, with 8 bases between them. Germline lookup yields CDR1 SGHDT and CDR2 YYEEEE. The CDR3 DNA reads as TGTGCCAGCAGCTTGGATAATCGGTATGGCTACACCTTC. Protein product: CASSLDNRYGYTF. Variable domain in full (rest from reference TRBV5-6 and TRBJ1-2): DAGVTQSPTHLIKTRGQQVTLRCSPKSGHDTVSWYQQALGQGPQFIFQYYEEEERQRGNFPDRFSGHQFPNYSSELNVNALLLGDSALYLCASSLDNRYGYTFGSGTRLTVV.

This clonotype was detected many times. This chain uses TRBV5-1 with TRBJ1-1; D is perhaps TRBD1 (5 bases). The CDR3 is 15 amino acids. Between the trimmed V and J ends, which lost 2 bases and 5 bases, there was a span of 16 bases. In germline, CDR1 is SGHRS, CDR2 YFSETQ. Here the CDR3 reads CASSFTDSLRTEAFF. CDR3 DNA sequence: TGCGCCAGCAGCTTTACTGACAGTTTGCGGACTGAAGCTTTCTTT.

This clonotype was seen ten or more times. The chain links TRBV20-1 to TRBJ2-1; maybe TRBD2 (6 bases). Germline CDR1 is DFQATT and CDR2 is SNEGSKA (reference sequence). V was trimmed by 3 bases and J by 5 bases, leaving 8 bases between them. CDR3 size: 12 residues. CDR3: CSARRDHNEQFF. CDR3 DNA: TGCAGTGCTAGGCGGGACCACAATGAGCAGTTCTTC.

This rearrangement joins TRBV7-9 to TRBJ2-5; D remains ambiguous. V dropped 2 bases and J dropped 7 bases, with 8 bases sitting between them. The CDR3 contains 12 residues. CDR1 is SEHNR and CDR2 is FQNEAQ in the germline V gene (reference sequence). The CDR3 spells CASSLSQVTQYF. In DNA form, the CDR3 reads TGTGCCAGCAGCTTATCGCAGGTGACCCAGTACTTC.

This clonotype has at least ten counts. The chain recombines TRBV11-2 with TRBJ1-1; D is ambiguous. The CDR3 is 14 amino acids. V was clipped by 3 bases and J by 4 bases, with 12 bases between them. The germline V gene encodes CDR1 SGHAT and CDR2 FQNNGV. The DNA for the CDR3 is TGTGCCAGCAGCTTTCTGGGGTCGGGCACTGAAGCTTTCTTT. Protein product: CASSFLGSGTEAFF.

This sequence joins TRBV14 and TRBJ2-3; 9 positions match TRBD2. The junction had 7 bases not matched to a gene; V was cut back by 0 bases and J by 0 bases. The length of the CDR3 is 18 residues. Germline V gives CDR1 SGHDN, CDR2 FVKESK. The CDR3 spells CASSQEKAGGQSTDTQYF. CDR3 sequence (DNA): TGTGCCAGCAGCCAAGAAAAGGCGGGGGGGCAAAGCACAGATACGCAGTATTTT.

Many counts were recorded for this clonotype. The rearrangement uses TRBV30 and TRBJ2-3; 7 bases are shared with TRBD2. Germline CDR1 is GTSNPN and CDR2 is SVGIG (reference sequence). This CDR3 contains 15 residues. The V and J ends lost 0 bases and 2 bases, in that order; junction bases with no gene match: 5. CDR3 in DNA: TGTGCCTGGAGTGTAACTAGCGCCCACACAGATACGCAGTATTTT. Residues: CAWSVTSAHTDTQYF.

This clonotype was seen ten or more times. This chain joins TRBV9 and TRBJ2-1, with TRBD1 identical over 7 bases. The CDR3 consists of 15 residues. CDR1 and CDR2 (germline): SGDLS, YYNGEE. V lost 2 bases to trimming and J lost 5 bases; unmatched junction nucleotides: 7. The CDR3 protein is CASSVQQGYHNEQFF. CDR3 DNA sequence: TGTGCCAGCAGCGTCCAACAGGGGTACCACAATGAGCAGTTCTTC. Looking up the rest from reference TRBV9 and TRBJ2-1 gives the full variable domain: DSGVTQTPKHLITATGQRVTLRCSPRSGDLSVYWYQQSLDQGLQFLIQYYNGEERAKGNILERFSAQQFPDLHSELNLSSLELGDSALYFCASSVQQGYHNEQFFGPGTRLTVL.

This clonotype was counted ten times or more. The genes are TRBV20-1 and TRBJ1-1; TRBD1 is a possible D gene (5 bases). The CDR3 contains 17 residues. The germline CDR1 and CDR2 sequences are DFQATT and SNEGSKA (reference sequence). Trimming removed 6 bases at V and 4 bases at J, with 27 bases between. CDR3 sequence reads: CSAPQAPGARFLTEAFF. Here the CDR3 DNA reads TGCAGTGCCCCTCAGGCCCCCGGGGCGCGTTTCCTCACTGAAGCTTTCTTT.

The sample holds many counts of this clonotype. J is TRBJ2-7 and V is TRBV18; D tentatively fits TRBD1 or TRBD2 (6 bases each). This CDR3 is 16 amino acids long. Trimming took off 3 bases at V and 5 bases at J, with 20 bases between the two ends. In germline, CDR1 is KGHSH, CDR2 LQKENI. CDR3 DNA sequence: TGTGCCAGCTCACCGAGGGGGGTTGGGGGAAGCAACGAGCAGTACTTC. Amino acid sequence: CASSPRGVGGSNEQYF.

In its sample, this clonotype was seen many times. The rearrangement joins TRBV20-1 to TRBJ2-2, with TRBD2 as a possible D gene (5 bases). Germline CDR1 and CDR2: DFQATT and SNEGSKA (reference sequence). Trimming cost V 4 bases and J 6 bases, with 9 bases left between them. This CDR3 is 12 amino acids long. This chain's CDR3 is CSATGVAGELFF. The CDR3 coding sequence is TGCAGTGCTACCGGGGTTGCCGGGGAGCTGTTTTTT.

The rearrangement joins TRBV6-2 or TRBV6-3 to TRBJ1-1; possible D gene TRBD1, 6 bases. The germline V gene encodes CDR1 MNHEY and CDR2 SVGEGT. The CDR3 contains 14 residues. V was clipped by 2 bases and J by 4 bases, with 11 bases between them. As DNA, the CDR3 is TGTGCCAGCAGTTACGATGAAGGGGGCACTGAAGCTTTCTTT. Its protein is CASSYDEGGTEAFF.

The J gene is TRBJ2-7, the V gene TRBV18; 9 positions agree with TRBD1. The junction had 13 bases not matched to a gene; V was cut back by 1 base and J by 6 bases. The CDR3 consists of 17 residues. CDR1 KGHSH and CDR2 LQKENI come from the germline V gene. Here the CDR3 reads CASSPRYSGTGFGEQYV. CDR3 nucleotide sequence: TGTGCCAGCTCACCACGATATTCCGGGACAGGGTTCGGCGAGCAGTACGTC.

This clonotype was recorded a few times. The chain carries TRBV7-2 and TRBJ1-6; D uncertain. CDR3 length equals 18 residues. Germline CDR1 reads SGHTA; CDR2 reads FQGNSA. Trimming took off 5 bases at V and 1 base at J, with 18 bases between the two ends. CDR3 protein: CASSQIASRWSYNSPLHF. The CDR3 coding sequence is TGTGCCAGCAGCCAGATCGCCTCGCGGTGGTCCTATAATTCACCCCTCCACTTT.

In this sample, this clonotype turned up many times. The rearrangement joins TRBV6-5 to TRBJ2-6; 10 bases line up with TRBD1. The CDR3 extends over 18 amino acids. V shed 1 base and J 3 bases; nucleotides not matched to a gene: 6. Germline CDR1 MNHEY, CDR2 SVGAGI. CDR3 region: CASSYWGQGLFGANVLTF. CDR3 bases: TGTGCCAGCAGTTACTGGGGACAGGGGCTGTTTGGGGCCAACGTCCTGACTTTC.

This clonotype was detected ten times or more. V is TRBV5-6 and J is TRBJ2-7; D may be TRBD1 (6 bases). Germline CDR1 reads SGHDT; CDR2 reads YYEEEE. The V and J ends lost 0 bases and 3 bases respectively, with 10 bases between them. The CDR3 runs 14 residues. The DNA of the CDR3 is TGTGCCAGCAGCTTGGGACAGGCGGTCTACGAGCAGTACGTC. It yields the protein CASSLGQAVYEQYV.

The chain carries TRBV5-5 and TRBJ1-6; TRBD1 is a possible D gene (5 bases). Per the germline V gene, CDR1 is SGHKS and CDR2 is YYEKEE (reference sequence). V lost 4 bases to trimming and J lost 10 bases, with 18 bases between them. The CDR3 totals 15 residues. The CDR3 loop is CASSPRGVNESPLHF. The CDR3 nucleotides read TGTGCCAGCAGCCCCCGGGGGGTAAACGAATCACCCCTCCACTTT.